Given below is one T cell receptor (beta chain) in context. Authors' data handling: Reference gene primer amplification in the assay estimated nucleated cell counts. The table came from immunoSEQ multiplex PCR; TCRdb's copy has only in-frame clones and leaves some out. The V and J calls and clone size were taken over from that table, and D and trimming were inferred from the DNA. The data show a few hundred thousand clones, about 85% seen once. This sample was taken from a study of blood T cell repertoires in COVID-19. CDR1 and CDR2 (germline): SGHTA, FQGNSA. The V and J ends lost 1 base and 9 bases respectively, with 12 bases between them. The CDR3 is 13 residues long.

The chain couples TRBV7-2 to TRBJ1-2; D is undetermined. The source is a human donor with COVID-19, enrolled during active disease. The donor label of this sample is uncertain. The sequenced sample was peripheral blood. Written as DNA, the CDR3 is TGTGCCAGCAGCTTAGGTCCCCTAGAGCGCTACACCTTC. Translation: CASSLGPLERYTF.